Listed below are T cell receptor beta chains from one sample, sequenced in a study of CD8 T cells in ankylosing spondylitis. From the 5' RACE reads, TCRdb called clonotypes with MiXCR, one entry per CDR3 protein. The data show some 200,000 distinct CDR3 sequences, with about 20% seen just once and approximately 4% held by the top ten. The sequenced material came from blood, either unsorted or a sorted T cell fraction (not recorded which). Every receptor here comes from a male donor under 30 with ankylosing spondylitis or in good health (not recorded which). CDR3s include the opening cysteine and the closing phenylalanine or tryptophan. Each record gives: clone size, D gene, J gene, V gene, CDR3 DNA, CDR3 protein. The D gene is left open where the match is weak. Size tells how often a clone was seen, or its class if it is expanded.

clone_size: many
d_call: .
j_call: TRBJ2-5
v_call: TRBV12-3/TRBV12-4
cdr3_nt: TGTGCCAGCAGTTTAGAATCCATCCAAGAGACCCAGTACTTC
cdr3_aa: CASSLESIQETQYF

clone_size: many
d_call: .
j_call: TRBJ2-7
v_call: TRBV4-2
cdr3_nt: TGTGCCAGCAGCCAAGAGGGCAGGGATAACGAGCAGTACTTC
cdr3_aa: CASSQEGRDNEQYF

clone_size: many
d_call: .
j_call: TRBJ2-2
v_call: TRBV5-1
cdr3_nt: TGCGCCAGCAGCTGGTCCACTCTTGGAGACACCGGGGAGCTGTTTTTT
cdr3_aa: CASSWSTLGDTGELFF

clone_size: few
d_call: TRBD1
j_call: TRBJ2-5
v_call: TRBV27
cdr3_nt: TGTGCCAGCAGTCTTGGGACAGGGTACCAAGAGACCCAGTACTTC
cdr3_aa: CASSLGTGYQETQYF

clone_size: few
d_call: .
j_call: TRBJ1-1
v_call: TRBV29-1
cdr3_nt: TGCAGCGTTGAATCGACTGAAGCTTTCTTT
cdr3_aa: CSVESTEAFF

clone_size: many
d_call: .
j_call: TRBJ2-3
v_call: TRBV20-1
cdr3_nt: TGCAGTGCTAGAGGGGGCGAAGATACGCAGTATTTT
cdr3_aa: CSARGGEDTQYF

clone_size: many
d_call: TRBD2
j_call: TRBJ2-1
v_call: TRBV12-3/TRBV12-4
cdr3_nt: TGTGCCAGCAGTTTAGAATCCGGGACTAGCGGACTAAATGTGCAGTTCTTC
cdr3_aa: CASSLESGTSGLNVQFF

clone_size: many
d_call: .
j_call: TRBJ2-1
v_call: TRBV6-2/TRBV6-3
cdr3_nt: TGTGCCAGCAGTTACTCTGTGTACGAGCAGTTCTTC
cdr3_aa: CASSYSVYEQFF

clone_size: many
d_call: TRBD1
j_call: TRBJ1-4
v_call: TRBV14
cdr3_nt: TGTGCCAGCAGCAGTAATTTCTTACGGGACAGGGGGCGAGAAAAACTGTTTTTT
cdr3_aa: CASSSNFLRDRGREKLFF

clone_size: many
d_call: .
j_call: TRBJ2-4
v_call: TRBV4-3
cdr3_nt: TGCGCCAGCAGCCAAGAGGGGTCACCCTCGGCCAAAAACATTCAGTACTTC
cdr3_aa: CASSQEGSPSAKNIQYF

clone_size: many
d_call: .
j_call: TRBJ1-1
v_call: TRBV7-9
cdr3_nt: TGTGCCAGCAGCGCAACAGGGCGGAGGAACACTGAAGCTTTCTTT
cdr3_aa: CASSATGRRNTEAFF

clone_size: many
d_call: TRBD1
j_call: TRBJ2-7
v_call: TRBV24-1
cdr3_nt: TGTGCCACCAGTGACGTTGGGACAGCTTACCCCTACGAGCAGTACTTC
cdr3_aa: CATSDVGTAYPYEQYF

clone_size: many
d_call: .
j_call: TRBJ2-4
v_call: TRBV6-5
cdr3_nt: TGTGCCAGCAGTTCAGATTCAGGGATACCCAAAAACATTCAGTACTTC
cdr3_aa: CASSSDSGIPKNIQYF

clone_size: many
d_call: TRBD2
j_call: TRBJ2-3
v_call: TRBV5-1
cdr3_nt: TGCGCCAGCAGCTTCGGAACTAGCGGGGCCACAGATACGCAGTATTTT
cdr3_aa: CASSFGTSGATDTQYF

clone_size: many
d_call: .
j_call: TRBJ2-6
v_call: TRBV4-1
cdr3_nt: TGCGCCAGCAGCCAAAGGGACGTCCTGACTTTC
cdr3_aa: CASSQRDVLTF

clone_size: many
d_call: .
j_call: TRBJ1-3
v_call: TRBV3-1
cdr3_nt: TGTGCCAGCAGCCAAGTCGTTGGGGCGCCGGAAAGAAACACCATATATTTT
cdr3_aa: CASSQVVGAPERNTIYF